A selection of T cell receptor beta chains follows, all from one sample in a study of blood T cell repertoires in COVID-19. The data were produced by immunoSEQ multiplex PCR, yet TCRdb's version contains in-frame clones alone and is incomplete. The repertoire holds about 98,000 clones, with approximately 86% as singletons. The specimen was peripheral blood. The receptors were sampled from a man aged 50 to 60 with acute or convalescent COVID-19. Each CDR3 is given with its conserved first and last residue. The order of the fields is CDR3 length, clone size, V gene, J gene, D gene, CDR3 protein, CDR3 DNA. The D gene is left open where the match is weak. Only some rows state a clone size, as once, few, many or a class for expanded clones.

13	-	TRBV14	TRBJ1-2	TRBD1	CASSPLDRVGYTF	TGTGCCAGCAGCCCCCTAGACAGGGTCGGCTACACCTTC
15	-	TRBV19	TRBJ2-7	-	CASKREGAETYEQYF	TGTGCCAGTAAGAGAGAAGGGGCGGAAACCTACGAGCAGTACTTC
17	once	TRBV19	TRBJ1-4	TRBD1	CASSARTGLRTNEKLFF	TGTGCCAGTAGTGCCCGGACAGGGCTTAGGACTAATGAAAAACTGTTTTTT
15	-	TRBV12-5	TRBJ1-6	TRBD1	CASGPGTGINSPLHF	TGTGCTAGTGGCCCCGGGACAGGGATCAATTCACCCCTCCACTTT
16	once	TRBV7-9	TRBJ2-1	-	CASTKHSGTPYDEQFF	TGTGCCAGCACCAAACATTCAGGGACTCCCTATGATGAGCAGTTCTTC
12	-	TRBV9	TRBJ2-5	-	CASSVGRETQYF	TGTGCCAGCAGCGTAGGGAGAGAGACCCAGTACTTC
19	-	TRBV5-8	TRBJ1-5	TRBD1	CASSSAGQGIAMSNQPQHF	TGTGCCAGCAGCAGCGCGGGACAGGGGATCGCTATGAGCAATCAGCCCCAGCATTTT
17	-	TRBV2	TRBJ2-3	TRBD2	CASSESPQREPSDTQYF	TGTGCCAGCAGCGAATCCCCCCAGCGGGAACCTTCAGATACGCAGTATTTT
15	-	TRBV24-1	TRBJ2-2	TRBD1	CATSGDRWWTGELFF	TGTGCCACCAGTGGGGACAGGTGGTGGACCGGGGAGCTGTTTTTT
15	-	TRBV15	TRBJ2-2	-	CATSRGTANTGELFF	TGTGCCACCAGCAGAGGGACAGCGAACACCGGGGAGCTGTTTTTT
15	-	TRBV5-8	TRBJ1-2	-	CASSPFLGAQDGYTF	TGTGCCAGCAGCCCATTCCTGGGGGCCCAAGATGGCTACACCTTC
15	-	TRBV5-1	TRBJ2-7	TRBD2	CASSPSGLAGSEQYF	TGCGCCAGCAGCCCCTCTGGACTAGCGGGAAGCGAGCAGTACTTC
15	-	TRBV7-3	TRBJ1-5	-	CASIRRQAPYQPQHF	TGTGCCAGCATCCGAAGACAGGCCCCATATCAGCCCCAGCATTTT
16	-	TRBV5-1	TRBJ2-1	TRBD2	CASSLRGREGPDEQFF	TGCGCCAGCAGCTTGCGAGGGCGGGAGGGCCCGGATGAGCAGTTCTTC
15	-	TRBV10-1	TRBJ1-1	-	CASSESPGLNTEAFF	TGCGCCAGCAGTGAGTCACCAGGGCTGAACACTGAAGCTTTCTTT
14	-	TRBV20-1	TRBJ1-1	TRBD1	CSASTPRQGTEAFF	TGCAGTGCTAGTACCCCAAGACAGGGCACTGAAGCTTTCTTT
14	-	TRBV7-6	TRBJ2-1	-	CASSLATSGDEQFF	TGTGCCAGCAGCTTAGCGACTAGTGGTGATGAGCAGTTCTTC
14	-	TRBV28	TRBJ1-6	-	CASTLSSYNSPLHF	TGTGCCAGCACCCTGAGCTCCTATAATTCACCCCTCCACTTT
16	-	TRBV27	TRBJ2-1	TRBD2	CASSLKYVAGSNEQFF	TGTGCCAGCAGTTTAAAGTACGTAGCGGGAAGCAATGAGCAGTTCTTC
16	-	TRBV9	TRBJ2-3	-	CASSPLGTGNTDTQYF	TGTGCCAGCAGCCCCCTGGGAACCGGGAACACAGATACGCAGTATTTT
17	-	TRBV21-1	TRBJ1-4	-	CASSKDRGRVNNEKLFF	TGTGCCAGCAGCAAAGATCGAGGCAGAGTTAATAATGAAAAACTGTTTTTT
16	-	TRBV3-1/TRBV3-2	TRBJ2-2	TRBD1	CASLGEGTANTGELFF	TGTGCCAGCTTAGGTGAAGGGACAGCGAACACCGGGGAGCTGTTTTTT
15	-	TRBV7-6	TRBJ2-1	-	CASSTGTRGYNEQFF	TGTGCCAGCAGCACAGGGACCAGGGGTTACAATGAGCAGTTCTTC
14	-	TRBV5-5	TRBJ2-7	-	CASSLAWGQGEQYF	TGTGCCAGCAGCTTGGCCTGGGGGCAGGGCGAGCAGTACTTC
15	-	TRBV25-1	TRBJ1-1	TRBD1	CASSEGQIMNTEAFF	TGTGCCAGCAGTGAGGGACAGATAATGAACACTGAAGCTTTCTTT
16	-	TRBV18	TRBJ1-5	TRBD1	CASSPPTGASNQPQHF	TGTGCCAGCTCACCACCGACAGGGGCATCCAATCAGCCCCAGCATTTT
13	-	TRBV2	TRBJ2-5	TRBD2	CASVSGRKETQYF	TGTGCCAGCGTAAGCGGGAGGAAGGAGACCCAGTACTTC
13	-	TRBV7-8	TRBJ1-2	TRBD1	CASSSDRAVGYTF	TGTGCCAGCAGCTCGGACAGGGCGGTTGGCTACACCTTC